Listed below are T cell receptor beta chains from one sample, sequenced in a study of post-analysis software for immune sequencing data. Each CDR3 protein is one row after TCRdb ran MiXCR on the PCR reads. The data contain about 500,000 distinct CDR3 sequences, 40% to 55% of them seen just once; the ten biggest clones take up 9.5% to 13%. Sequenced material: blood. The receptor source for this set is a girl under 18 with multiple sclerosis. Both conserved end residues are part of each CDR3. A D gene is named only where the DNA matches it firmly. The size field is filled for only some rows; it gives once, few, many or a size class.

clone_size	d_call	j_call	v_call	cdr3_aa	cdr3_nt
.	.	TRBJ2-4	TRBV7-9	CASSLPVLAKNIQYF	TGTGCCAGCAGCTTACCAGTTTTAGCCAAAAACATTCAGTACTTC
.	.	TRBJ1-2	TRBV4-1	CASSQPGQSCGYTF	TGCGCCAGCAGCCAACCCGGACAGAGCTGTGGCTACACCTTC
.	.	TRBJ2-1	TRBV20-1	CSARGLDADNEQFF	TGCAGTGCTAGGGGGCTAGACGCAGACAATGAGCAGTTCTTC
.	.	TRBJ2-3	TRBV5-1	CASSWAGGGTDTQYF	TGCGCCAGCAGCTGGGCTGGAGGGGGCACAGATACGCAGTATTTT
.	.	TRBJ2-3	TRBV7-9	CASSPYGGSTDTQYF	TGTGCCAGCAGCCCCTATGGGGGTAGCACAGATACGCAGTATTTT
few	TRBD2	TRBJ2-3	TRBV30	CAWSLKLAGTDTQYF	TGTGCCTGGAGCCTTAAACTAGCGGGCACAGATACGCAGTATTTT
.	TRBD2	TRBJ2-3	TRBV20-1	CSAASGRGGTDTQYF	TGCAGTGCTGCTAGCGGGAGGGGGGGCACAGATACGCAGTATTTT
once	.	TRBJ2-5	TRBV6-5	CASSYTLGYQETQYF	TGTGCCAGCAGTTATACCCTCGGGTATCAAGAGACCCAGTACTTC
.	TRBD2	TRBJ2-3	TRBV5-1	CASSLATSGITDTQYF	TGCGCCAGCAGCTTGGCCACTAGCGGGATCACAGATACGCAGTATTTT
.	.	TRBJ1-5	TRBV7-9	CASSLERVGALQPQHF	TGTGCCAGCAGCTTAGAGCGGGTCGGGGCTCTCCAGCCCCAGCATTTT
.	.	TRBJ1-6	TRBV6-6	CASSLLAVDNSPLHF	TGTGCCAGCAGTCTATTGGCAGTCGACAATTCACCCCTCCACTTT
few	.	TRBJ1-5	TRBV28	CASLKGLGYTSNQPQHF	TGTGCCAGCCTTAAGGGGTTGGGGTATACTAGCAATCAGCCCCAGCATTTT
.	TRBD2	TRBJ2-1	TRBV29-1	CSASGDSYNEQFF	TGCAGCGCTAGCGGTGATTCCTACAATGAGCAGTTCTTC
many	TRBD2	TRBJ2-1	TRBV27	CASSLSASGYYNEQFF	TGTGCCAGCAGTTTATCGGCTAGCGGGTATTACAATGAGCAGTTCTTC
.	.	TRBJ1-2	TRBV6-2/TRBV6-3	CASNRRDRAFYGYTF	TGTGCCAGCAATCGTCGGGACCGAGCATTCTATGGCTACACCTTC
few	TRBD1	TRBJ1-2	TRBV24-1	CATSDWDRDYGYTF	TGTGCCACCAGTGATTGGGACAGGGACTATGGCTACACCTTC
many	.	TRBJ1-2	TRBV7-2	CASSLGAASNYGYTF	TGTGCCAGCAGCTTAGGAGCAGCTTCAAACTATGGCTACACCTTC
few	TRBD1	TRBJ1-4	TRBV20-1	CSASRTGREKLFF	TGCAGTGCTAGCCGGACAGGGCGTGAAAAACTGTTTTTT
.	.	TRBJ1-2	TRBV7-2	CASSLGQAGLFNYGYTF	TGTGCCAGCAGCTTAGGCCAGGCCGGCCTTTTTAACTATGGCTACACCTTC
few	TRBD1	TRBJ1-2	TRBV4-3	CASSQDDRAYGYTF	TGCGCCAGCAGCCAAGACGACAGGGCGTATGGCTACACCTTC
few	TRBD2	TRBJ2-7	TRBV5-1	CASSLGASGDNYEQYF	TGCGCCAGCAGCTTGGGGGCTAGCGGGGATAACTACGAGCAGTACTTC
few	TRBD1	TRBJ1-2	TRBV29-1	CSVEGQGVYGYTF	TGCAGCGTTGAGGGACAGGGGGTCTATGGCTACACCTTC
few	.	TRBJ2-6	TRBV4-2	CASSQQGSGANVLTF	TGTGCCAGCAGCCAACAGGGATCTGGGGCCAACGTCCTGACTTTC
.	TRBD2	TRBJ2-1	TRBV29-1	CSDSPSGSSYNEQFF	TGCAGTGACTCCCCTAGCGGGAGTTCCTACAATGAGCAGTTCTTC
few	TRBD2	TRBJ2-1	TRBV7-3	CASSSLASSYNEQFF	TGTGCCAGCAGCTCACTAGCGAGCAGCTACAATGAGCAGTTCTTC
.	TRBD1	TRBJ1-1	TRBV6-6	CASSYSQGAIGEAFF	TGTGCCAGCAGTTACTCGCAGGGGGCAATCGGAGAAGCTTTCTTT